This entry features one T cell receptor (beta chain) sequence. There are 14 residues in the CDR3. Germline V gene lookup returns CDR1 SEHNR and CDR2 FQNEAQ (reference sequence). Trimming cost V 5 bases and J 0 bases, with 10 bases left between them. This specimen comes from a study of T cell responses to AZD1222 COVID-19 vaccine. TCRdb's copy holds only in-frame clones and misses some; the assay was immunoSEQ multiplex PCR. This sample has approximately 130,000 clones; over 75% occur once, and the top ten carry around 5%. The gene calls are TRBV7-9 and TRBJ1-1, with D possibly being TRBD1 (6 bases). The input for sequencing was peripheral blood, taken 28 days after the second AZD1222 dose. This clonotype was sampled from an adult who received the AZD1222 COVID-19 vaccine. The CDR3 coding sequence is TGTGCCAGCAGCGCCAAGGGGGTGAACACTGAAGCTTTCTTT. Amino acid sequence: CASSAKGVNTEAFF.